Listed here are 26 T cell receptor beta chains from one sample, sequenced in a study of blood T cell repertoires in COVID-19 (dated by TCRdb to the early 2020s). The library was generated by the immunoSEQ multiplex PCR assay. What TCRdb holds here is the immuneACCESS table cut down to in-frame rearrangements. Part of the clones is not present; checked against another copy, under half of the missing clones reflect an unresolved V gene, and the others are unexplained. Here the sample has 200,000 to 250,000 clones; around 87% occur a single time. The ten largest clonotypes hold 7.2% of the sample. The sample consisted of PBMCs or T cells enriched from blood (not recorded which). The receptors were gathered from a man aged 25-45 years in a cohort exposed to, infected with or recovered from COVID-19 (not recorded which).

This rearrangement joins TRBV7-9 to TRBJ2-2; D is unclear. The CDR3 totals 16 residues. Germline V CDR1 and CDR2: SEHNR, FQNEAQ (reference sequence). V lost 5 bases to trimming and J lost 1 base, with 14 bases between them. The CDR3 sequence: CASSTSRDQNTGELFF. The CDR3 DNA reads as TGTGCCAGCAGCACCTCACGAGATCAGAACACCGGGGAGCTGTTTTTT.

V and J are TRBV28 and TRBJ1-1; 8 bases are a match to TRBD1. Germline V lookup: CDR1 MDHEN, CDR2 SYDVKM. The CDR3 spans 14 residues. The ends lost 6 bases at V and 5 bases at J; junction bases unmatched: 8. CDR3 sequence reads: CASRPDRGGTEAFF. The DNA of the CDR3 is TGTGCCAGCAGACCTGACAGGGGCGGGACTGAAGCTTTCTTT. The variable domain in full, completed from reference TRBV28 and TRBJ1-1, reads DVKVTQSSRYLVKRTGEKVFLECVQDMDHENMFWYRQDPGLGLRLIYFSYDVKMKEKGDIPEGYSVSREKKERFSLILESASTNQTSMYLCASRPDRGGTEAFFGQGTRLTVV.

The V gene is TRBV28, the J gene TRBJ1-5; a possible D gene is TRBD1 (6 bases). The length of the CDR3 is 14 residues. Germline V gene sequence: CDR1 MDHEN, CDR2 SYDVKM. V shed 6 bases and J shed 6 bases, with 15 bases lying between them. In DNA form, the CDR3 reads TGTGCCAGCAGAAACAGGGTTCGTGTTCAGCCCCAGCATTTT. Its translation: CASRNRVRVQPQHF.

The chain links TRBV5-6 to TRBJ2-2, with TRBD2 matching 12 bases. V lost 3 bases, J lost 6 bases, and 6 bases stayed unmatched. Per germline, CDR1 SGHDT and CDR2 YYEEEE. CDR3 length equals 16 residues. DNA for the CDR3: TGTGCCAGCAGCTGGAGACTAGCGGGAGCGGCCGGGGAGCTGTTTTTT. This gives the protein CASSWRLAGAAGELFF.

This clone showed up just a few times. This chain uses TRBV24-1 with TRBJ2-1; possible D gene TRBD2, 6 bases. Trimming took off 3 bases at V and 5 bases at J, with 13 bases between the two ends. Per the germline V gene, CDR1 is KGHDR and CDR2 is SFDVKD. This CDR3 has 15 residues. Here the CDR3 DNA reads TGTGCCACCAGTGATCCGACTAGGCGGGACAATGAGCAGTTCTTC. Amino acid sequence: CATSDPTRRDNEQFF.

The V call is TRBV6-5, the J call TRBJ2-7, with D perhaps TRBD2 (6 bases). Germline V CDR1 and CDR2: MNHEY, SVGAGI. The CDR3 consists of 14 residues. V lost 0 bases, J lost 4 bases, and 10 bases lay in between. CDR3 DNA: TGTGCCAGCAGTTACTCCGCGGGACGGTACGAGCAGTACTTC. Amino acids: CASSYSAGRYEQYF.

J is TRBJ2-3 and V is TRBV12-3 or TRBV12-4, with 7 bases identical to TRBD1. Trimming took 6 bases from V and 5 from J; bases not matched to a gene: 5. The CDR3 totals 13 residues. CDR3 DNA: TGTGCCAGCAGGGCGACAGGGAAAGATACGCAGTATTTT. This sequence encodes CASRATGKDTQYF.

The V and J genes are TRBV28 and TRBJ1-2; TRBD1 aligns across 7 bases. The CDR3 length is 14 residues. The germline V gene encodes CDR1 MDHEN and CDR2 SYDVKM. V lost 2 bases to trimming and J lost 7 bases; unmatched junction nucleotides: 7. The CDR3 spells CASSLQGVIGGYTF. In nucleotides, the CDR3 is TGTGCCAGCAGTTTACAGGGGGTTATAGGTGGCTACACCTTC.

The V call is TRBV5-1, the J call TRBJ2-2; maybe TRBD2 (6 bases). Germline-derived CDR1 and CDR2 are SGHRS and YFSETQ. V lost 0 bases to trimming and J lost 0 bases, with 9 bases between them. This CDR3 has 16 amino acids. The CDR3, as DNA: TGCGCCAGCAGCTTGGAGCTAGCGTCGAACACCGGGGAGCTGTTTTTT. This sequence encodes CASSLELASNTGELFF.

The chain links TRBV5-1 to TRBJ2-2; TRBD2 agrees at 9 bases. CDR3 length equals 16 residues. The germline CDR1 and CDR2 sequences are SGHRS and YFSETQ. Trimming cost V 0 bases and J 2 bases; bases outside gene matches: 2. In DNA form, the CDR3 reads TGCGCCAGCAGCTTGGTCCTAGCGGGAAACACCGGGGAGCTGTTTTTT. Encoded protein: CASSLVLAGNTGELFF. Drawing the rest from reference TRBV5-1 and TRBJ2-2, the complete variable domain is KAGVTQTPRYLIKTRGQQVTLSCSPISGHRSVSWYQQTPGQGLQFLFEYFSETQRNKGNFPGRFSGRQFSNSRSEMNVSTLELGDSALYLCASSLVLAGNTGELFFGEGSRLTVL.

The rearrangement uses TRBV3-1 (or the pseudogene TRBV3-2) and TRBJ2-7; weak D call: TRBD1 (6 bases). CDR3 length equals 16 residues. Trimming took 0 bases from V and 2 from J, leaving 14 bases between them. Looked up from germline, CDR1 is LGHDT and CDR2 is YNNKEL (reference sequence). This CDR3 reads CASSQDLQGATYEQYF. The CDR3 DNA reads TGTGCCAGCAGCCAAGATCTACAGGGTGCAACCTACGAGCAGTACTTC.

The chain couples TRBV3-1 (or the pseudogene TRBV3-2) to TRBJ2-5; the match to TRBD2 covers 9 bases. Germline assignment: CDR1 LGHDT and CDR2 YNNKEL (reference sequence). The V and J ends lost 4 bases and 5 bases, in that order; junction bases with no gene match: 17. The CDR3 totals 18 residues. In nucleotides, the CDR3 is TGTGCCAGCAGCCCCTATCATGACTATTTGGCGGGAGGGGAGACCCAGTACTTC. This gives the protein CASSPYHDYLAGGETQYF.

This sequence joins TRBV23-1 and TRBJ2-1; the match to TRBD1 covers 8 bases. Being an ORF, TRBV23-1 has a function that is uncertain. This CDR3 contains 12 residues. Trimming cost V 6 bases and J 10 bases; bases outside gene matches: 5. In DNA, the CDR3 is TGCGCCAGCAGCCAGGACAGGGAGGAGCAGTTCTTC. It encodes CASSQDREEQFF.

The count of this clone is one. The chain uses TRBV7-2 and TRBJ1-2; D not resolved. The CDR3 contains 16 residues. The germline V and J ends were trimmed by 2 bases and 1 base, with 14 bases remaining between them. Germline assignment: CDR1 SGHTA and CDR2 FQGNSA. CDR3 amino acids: CASSLSQTSRNYGYTF. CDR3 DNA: TGTGCCAGCAGCTTATCACAGACGAGCCGTAACTATGGCTACACCTTC.

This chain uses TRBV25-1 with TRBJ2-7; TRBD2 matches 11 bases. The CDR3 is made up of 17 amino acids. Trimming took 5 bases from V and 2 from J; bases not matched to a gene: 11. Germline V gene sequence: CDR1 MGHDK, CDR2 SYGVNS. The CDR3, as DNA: TGTGCCAGCAGTTCACGGGTGGGGACTAGCGGAGCCTACGAGCAGTACTTC. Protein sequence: CASSSRVGTSGAYEQYF.

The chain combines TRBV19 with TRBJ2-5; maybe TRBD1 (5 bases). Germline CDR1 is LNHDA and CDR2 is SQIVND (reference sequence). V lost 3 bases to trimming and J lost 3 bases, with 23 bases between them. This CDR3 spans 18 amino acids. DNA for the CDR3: TGTGCCAGTAGTATGGTCCCGAGATTACAGGCGGCTGAAGAGACCCAGTACTTC. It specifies CASSMVPRLQAAEETQYF.

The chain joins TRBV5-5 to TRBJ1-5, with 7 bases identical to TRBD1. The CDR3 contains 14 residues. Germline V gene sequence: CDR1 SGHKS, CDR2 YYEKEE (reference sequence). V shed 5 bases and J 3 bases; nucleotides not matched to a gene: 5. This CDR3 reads CASSEGTVNQPQHF. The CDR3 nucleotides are TGTGCCAGCAGTGAAGGGACAGTCAATCAGCCCCAGCATTTT.

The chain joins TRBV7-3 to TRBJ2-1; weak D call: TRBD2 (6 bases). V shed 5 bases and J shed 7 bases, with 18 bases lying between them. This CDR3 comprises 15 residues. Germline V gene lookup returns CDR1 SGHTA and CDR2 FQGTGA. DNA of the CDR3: TGTGCCAGCAGCACCGAGGCGGGGCGCTCGAATGAGCAGTTCTTC. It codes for CASSTEAGRSNEQFF.

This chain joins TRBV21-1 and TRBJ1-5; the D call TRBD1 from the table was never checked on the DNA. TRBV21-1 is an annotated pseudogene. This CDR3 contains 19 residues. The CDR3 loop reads CASSKGGGDREGSNQPQHF. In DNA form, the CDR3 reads TGTGCCAGCAGCAAAGGGGGTGGTGACAGGGAAGGAAGCAATCAGCCCCAGCATTTT.

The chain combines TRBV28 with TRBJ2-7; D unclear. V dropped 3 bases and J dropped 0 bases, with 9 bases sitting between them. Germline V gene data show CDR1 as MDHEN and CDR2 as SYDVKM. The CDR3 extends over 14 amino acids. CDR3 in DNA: TGTGCCAGCAGTTTCCCAGGCCTCTCCTACGAGCAGTACTTC. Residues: CASSFPGLSYEQYF.

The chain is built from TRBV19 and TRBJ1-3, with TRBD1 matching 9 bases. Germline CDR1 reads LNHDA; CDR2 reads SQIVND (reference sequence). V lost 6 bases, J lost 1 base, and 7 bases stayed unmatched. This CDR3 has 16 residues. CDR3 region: CASRTGTGRSGNTIYF. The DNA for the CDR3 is TGTGCCAGTAGAACCGGGACAGGGAGATCTGGAAACACCATATATTTT.

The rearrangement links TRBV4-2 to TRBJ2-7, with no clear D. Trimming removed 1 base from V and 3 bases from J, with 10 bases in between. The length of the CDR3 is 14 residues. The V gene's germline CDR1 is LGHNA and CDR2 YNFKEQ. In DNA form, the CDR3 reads TGTGCCAGCAGCCAAGGACTGGCCCTCTACGAGCAGTACTTC. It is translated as CASSQGLALYEQYF.

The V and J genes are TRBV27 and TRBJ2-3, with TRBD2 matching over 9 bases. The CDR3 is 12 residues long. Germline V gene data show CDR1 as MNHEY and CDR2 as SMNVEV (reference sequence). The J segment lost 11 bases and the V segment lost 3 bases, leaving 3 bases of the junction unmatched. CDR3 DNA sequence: TGTGCCAGCAGTTTTATAGCGGGAGAGCAGTATTTT. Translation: CASSFIAGEQYF.

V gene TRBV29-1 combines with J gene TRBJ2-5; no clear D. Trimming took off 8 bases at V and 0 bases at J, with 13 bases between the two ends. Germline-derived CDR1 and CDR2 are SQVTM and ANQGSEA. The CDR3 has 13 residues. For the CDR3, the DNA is TGCAGCCCGGTCGTGGGCAACCAAGAGACCCAGTACTTC. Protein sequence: CSPVVGNQETQYF. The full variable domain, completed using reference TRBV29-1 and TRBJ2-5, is SAVISQKPSRDICQRGTSLTIQCQVDSQVTMMFWYRQQPGQSLTLIATANQGSEATYESGFVIDKFPISRPNLTFSTLTVSNMSPEDSSIYLCSPVVGNQETQYFGPGTRLLVL.

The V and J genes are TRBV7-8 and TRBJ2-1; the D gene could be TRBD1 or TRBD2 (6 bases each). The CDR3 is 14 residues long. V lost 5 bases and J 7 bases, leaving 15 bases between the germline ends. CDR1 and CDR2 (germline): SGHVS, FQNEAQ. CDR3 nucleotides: TGTGCCAGCAGCCGGGGGACATATACAAATGAGCAGTTCTTC. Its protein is CASSRGTYTNEQFF.

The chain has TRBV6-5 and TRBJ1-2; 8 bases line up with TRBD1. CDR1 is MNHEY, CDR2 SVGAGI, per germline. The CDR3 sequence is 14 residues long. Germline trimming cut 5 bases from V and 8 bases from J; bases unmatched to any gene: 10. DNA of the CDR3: TGTGCCAGCAGTCGCTCGACAGGGGAGAGGGGCTACACCTTC. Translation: CASSRSTGERGYTF.